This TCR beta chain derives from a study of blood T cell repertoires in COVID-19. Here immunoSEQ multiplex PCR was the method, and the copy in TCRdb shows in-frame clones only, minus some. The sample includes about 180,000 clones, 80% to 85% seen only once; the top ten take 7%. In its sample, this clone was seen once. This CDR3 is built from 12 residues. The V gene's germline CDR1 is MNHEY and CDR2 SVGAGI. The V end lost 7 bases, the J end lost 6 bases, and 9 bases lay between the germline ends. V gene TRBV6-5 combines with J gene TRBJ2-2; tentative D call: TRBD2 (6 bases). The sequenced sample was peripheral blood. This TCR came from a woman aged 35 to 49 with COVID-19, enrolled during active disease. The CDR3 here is CASTTGAGELFF. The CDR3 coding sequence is TGTGCCAGCACCACGGGGGCCGGGGAGCTGTTTTTT.